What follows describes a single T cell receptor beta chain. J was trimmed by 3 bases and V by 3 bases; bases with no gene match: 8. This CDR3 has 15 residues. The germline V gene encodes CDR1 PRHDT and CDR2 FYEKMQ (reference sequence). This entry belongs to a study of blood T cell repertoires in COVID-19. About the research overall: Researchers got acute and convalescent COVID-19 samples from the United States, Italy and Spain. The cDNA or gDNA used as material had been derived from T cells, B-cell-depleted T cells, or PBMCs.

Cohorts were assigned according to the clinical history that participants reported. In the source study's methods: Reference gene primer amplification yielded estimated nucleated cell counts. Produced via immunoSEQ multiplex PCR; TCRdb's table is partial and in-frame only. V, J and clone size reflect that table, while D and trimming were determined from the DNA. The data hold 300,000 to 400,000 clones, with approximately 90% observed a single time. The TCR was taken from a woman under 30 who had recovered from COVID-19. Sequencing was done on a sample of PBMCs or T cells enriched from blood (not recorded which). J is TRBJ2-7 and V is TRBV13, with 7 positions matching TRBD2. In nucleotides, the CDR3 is TGTGCCAGCAGCTTTGAGGGCGCGGGGGTCTACGAGCAGTACTTC. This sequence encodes CASSFEGAGVYEQYF.